Presented here are 30 T cell receptor beta chains from one specimen sequenced in a study of OX40 agonist ivuxolimab in advanced cancers. Sequenced by immunoSEQ multiplex PCR; TCRdb stores in-frame clones only, minus some. Altogether tens of thousands of clones are present, around 94% being singletons, with the ten largest covering around a tenth. The input for sequencing was CD4+ or CD8+ T cells sorted from blood, taken in a trial of the OX40 agonist ivuxolimab. The origin of the receptors is an adult with an advanced solid tumor such as melanoma, head and neck, liver or kidney cancer.

V usage is TRBV7-9 and J usage is TRBJ2-7, with TRBD2 matching over 7 bases. This CDR3 is 15 amino acids long. Per germline, CDR1 SEHNR and CDR2 FQNEAQ (reference sequence). Unmatched junction bases numbered 8, after V lost 2 bases and J lost 4 bases. CDR3 bases: TGTGCCAGCAGCTTAATCGGAGGGACTAAGTACGAGCAGTACTTC. Its protein product is CASSLIGGTKYEQYF. Combining the CDR3 with reference TRBV7-9 and TRBJ2-7 gives the whole variable domain DTGVSQNPRHKITKRGQNVTFRCDPISEHNRLYWYRQTLGQGPEFLTYFQNEAQLEKSRLLSDRFSAERPKGSFSTLEIQRTEQGDSAMYLCASSLIGGTKYEQYFGPGTRLTVT.

This sequence joins TRBV7-2 and TRBJ2-1, with D hard to call. V lost 5 bases, J lost 0 bases, and 17 bases lay in between. This CDR3 contains 17 residues. Germline assignment: CDR1 SGHTA and CDR2 FQGNSA. CDR3 loop: CASSLPLDPSSYNEQFF. Written as DNA, the CDR3 is TGTGCCAGCAGCCTACCGCTGGACCCGAGCTCCTACAATGAGCAGTTCTTC.

This chain connects TRBV9 to TRBJ2-2, with 9 bases aligning to TRBD2. V lost 6 bases to trimming and J lost 6 bases; unmatched junction nucleotides: 12. Looked up from germline, CDR1 is SGDLS and CDR2 is YYNGEE. The CDR3 totals 16 residues. The CDR3 reads CASTGGSGGSPGELFF. The DNA for the CDR3 is TGTGCCAGCACCGGCGGGAGCGGGGGGTCCCCCGGGGAGCTGTTTTTT.

The chain employs TRBV5-1 and TRBJ2-7; either TRBD1 or TRBD2 may fit D (5 bases each). CDR1 is SGHRS and CDR2 is YFSETQ in the germline V gene. The V end lost 7 bases, the J end lost 2 bases, and 13 bases lay between the germline ends. CDR3 length equals 13 residues. Here the CDR3 DNA reads TGCGCCAGCCGGGTAGCGACAGCCTACGAGCAGTACTTC. Protein product: CASRVATAYEQYF.

The rearrangement links TRBV19 to TRBJ2-1; 10 nucleotides match TRBD2. The J segment lost 6 bases and the V segment lost 6 bases, leaving 5 bases of the junction unmatched. The CDR3 spans 14 residues. Germline V gene data show CDR1 as LNHDA and CDR2 as SQIVND (reference sequence). CDR3 bases: TGTGCCAGTAGCCTTAGCGGGGGGCCCAATGAGCAGTTCTTC. Translated: CASSLSGGPNEQFF.

This clone occurred once. V usage is TRBV19 and J usage is TRBJ2-7, with D perhaps being TRBD1 or TRBD2 (5 bases each). The germline V gene has CDR1 LNHDA and CDR2 SQIVND (reference sequence). There are 13 residues in the CDR3. V dropped 3 bases and J dropped 6 bases, with 12 bases sitting between them. The CDR3 nucleotides read TGTGCCAGTAGTATCGGGGCTCTCGGCGAGCAGTACTTC. It yields the protein CASSIGALGEQYF.

This clone appeared once. V gene TRBV7-9 combines with J gene TRBJ2-3, with D perhaps TRBD1 or TRBD2 (5 bases each). The CDR3 has 17 residues. In germline, CDR1 is SEHNR, CDR2 FQNEAQ (reference sequence). Deletions cut 5 bases from V and 0 bases from J, with 18 bases between. Here the CDR3 reads CASSPFVGVESTDTQYF. The CDR3 DNA reads TGTGCCAGCAGCCCTTTTGTGGGGGTCGAGAGCACAGATACGCAGTATTTT.

The chain links TRBV6-4 to TRBJ2-2; maybe TRBD1 (5 bases). The CDR3 extends over 14 amino acids. CDR1 and CDR2 (germline): MRHNA, SNTAGT. Trimming stripped 3 bases from V and 2 bases from J, with 7 bases between. The CDR3 here is CASSEGHNTGELFF. The CDR3 coding sequence is TGTGCCAGCAGTGAAGGACACAACACCGGGGAGCTGTTTTTT.

In regard to this clone: Given a much more abundant clone one base away, this may be a read error. This same CDR3 is encoded by further DNA sequences in the sample. This rearrangement joins TRBV19 to TRBJ2-2, with TRBD2 as a possible D gene (6 bases). This CDR3 is 13 amino acids long. Germline-derived CDR1 and CDR2 are LNHDA and SQIVND (reference sequence). V was cut by 1 base and J by 6 bases, with 6 bases left in between. The CDR3 nucleotides read TGTGCCAGTAGTATAGGGGGGGCCGGGGAGCTGTTTTTT. This encodes CASSIGGAGELFF.

This sequence joins TRBV7-9 and TRBJ1-1, with D uncertain. Trimming pared 3 bases from V and 5 bases from J, leaving 10 bases between. CDR3 length equals 13 residues. In germline, CDR1 is SEHNR, CDR2 FQNEAQ (reference sequence). The CDR3 loop is CASSFAGGTEAFF. The CDR3 coding sequence is TGTGCCAGCAGCTTCGCGGGTGGGACTGAAGCTTTCTTT.

The V and J genes are TRBV5-4 and TRBJ2-2, with D possibly TRBD1 on 6 matching bases. The germline gives CDR1 SGHNT, CDR2 YYREEE (reference sequence). V was trimmed by 2 bases and J by 0 bases, leaving 11 bases between them. This CDR3 is 16 amino acids long. The CDR3, as DNA: TGTGCCAGCAGCTTACAGGGAGTAGCGAACACCGGGGAGCTGTTTTTT. This codes for CASSLQGVANTGELFF.

V usage is TRBV11-2 and J usage is TRBJ1-1; the D gene is possibly TRBD1 (6 bases). The V and J ends lost 2 bases and 8 bases respectively, with 12 bases between them. Germline V CDR1 and CDR2: SGHAT, FQNNGV. This CDR3 has 13 residues. The CDR3 is CASSLLDRGEAFF. The CDR3 DNA reads as TGTGCCAGCAGCTTACTGGACAGAGGGGAAGCTTTCTTT.

The gene calls are TRBV6-1 and TRBJ2-5, with 7 bases matching TRBD1. Near its end, the DNA agrees better with TRBJ2-7, so the J call may be wrong. The germline V gene encodes CDR1 MNHNS and CDR2 SASEGT. This CDR3 is 15 amino acids long. In DNA form, the CDR3 reads TGTGCCAGCAGTGGCCGACAGGGAGAGGGTGACGAGCAGTACTTC. It is translated as CASSGRQGEGDEQYF.

Regarding this clone: The same CDR3 can be traced to other DNA sequences in this sample. The CDR3 sequence is CASSIGNTEAFF. The CDR3 nucleotides are TGTGCCAGTAGTATAGGTAACACTGAAGCTTTCTTT. The V gene is TRBV19, the J gene TRBJ1-1; D remains ambiguous. Per germline, CDR1 LNHDA and CDR2 SQIVND (reference sequence). The germline V and J ends were trimmed by 1 base and 2 bases, with 2 bases remaining between them. The CDR3 has 12 residues.

The rearrangement joins TRBV7-9 to TRBJ1-5; TRBD1 matches at 10 bases. With 2 bases clipped from V and 9 bases from J, the junction kept 10 bases outside the gene matches. Germline assignment: CDR1 SEHNR and CDR2 FQNEAQ (reference sequence). The length of the CDR3 is 16 residues. CDR3 loop: CASSLLTGGSNGPQHF. The CDR3 DNA is TGTGCCAGCAGCTTACTGACAGGGGGCTCCAATGGGCCCCAGCATTTT.

The chain couples TRBV28 to TRBJ1-6; TRBD1 matches at 11 bases. Per germline, CDR1 MDHEN and CDR2 SYDVKM. Trimming removed 6 bases from V and 8 bases from J; junction bases left unmatched: 6. The CDR3 has 15 amino acids. This CDR3 is CASSQGDRGDSPLHF. For the CDR3, the DNA is TGTGCCAGCAGCCAGGGGGACAGGGGGGATTCACCCCTCCACTTT.

The V and J genes are TRBV2 and TRBJ1-1; D remains unclear. Looked up from germline, CDR1 is SNHLY and CDR2 is FYNNEI. V was cut by 2 bases and J by 0 bases, with 4 bases left in between. This CDR3 region has 13 residues. The CDR3 protein is CASSETVNTEAFF. The CDR3 region has the DNA TGTGCCAGCAGTGAAACTGTGAACACTGAAGCTTTCTTT.

The gene calls are TRBV6-1 and TRBJ1-5; 10 bases fit TRBD1. Germline CDR1 MNHNS, CDR2 SASEGT. The CDR3 has 14 residues. Trimming cost V 6 bases and J 5 bases; bases outside gene matches: 4. CDR3 residues: CASSTGTGDQPQHF. The CDR3 nucleotides are TGTGCCAGCAGCACCGGGACAGGGGATCAGCCCCAGCATTTT.

The chain combines TRBV7-9 with TRBJ2-2, with 7 bases fitting TRBD2. The J segment lost 2 bases and the V segment lost 3 bases, leaving 6 bases of the junction unmatched. The V gene's germline CDR1 is SEHNR and CDR2 FQNEAQ (reference sequence). The CDR3 has 16 amino acids. The CDR3 loop is CASSFSLAANTGELFF. Written as DNA, the CDR3 is TGTGCCAGCAGCTTTTCCCTAGCGGCCAACACCGGGGAGCTGTTTTTT.

This clone showed up just once. The chain employs TRBV4-1 and TRBJ2-7, with D possibly being TRBD1 (5 bases). CDR3 length: 16 residues. The V end was cut by 0 bases, the J end by 0 bases, with 12 bases between. Germline V gives CDR1 MGHRA, CDR2 YSYEKL. The CDR3 DNA sequence: TGCGCCAGCAGCCAAGATACGACAGAGAGCTCCTACGAGCAGTACTTC. It translates to CASSQDTTESSYEQYF.

The chain joins TRBV2 to TRBJ2-7; D unresolved. Germline loops: CDR1 SNHLY, CDR2 FYNNEI. Deletions cut 3 bases from V and 0 bases from J, with 9 bases between. The CDR3 runs to 14 residues. The CDR3 here is CASSDEEVSYEQYF. The CDR3, as DNA: TGTGCCAGCAGTGATGAAGAGGTCTCCTACGAGCAGTACTTC.

J is TRBJ1-2 and V is TRBV6-6; D perhaps matches TRBD1 (5 bases). The CDR3 contains 16 residues. CDR1 is MNHNY, CDR2 SVGAGI, per germline (reference sequence). V lost 7 bases, J lost 6 bases, and 24 bases lay in between. CDR3 sequence reads: CASTNGWGLGLDGYTF. Written as DNA, the CDR3 is TGTGCCAGCACCAATGGATGGGGACTTGGTTTGGATGGCTACACCTTC.

V is TRBV27 and J is TRBJ1-6; D remains unclear. This CDR3 comprises 16 residues. Germline V gene lookup returns CDR1 MNHEY and CDR2 SMNVEV (reference sequence). V dropped 6 bases and J dropped 9 bases, with 21 bases sitting between them. CDR3 amino acids: CASRLFGEAMGSPLHF. CDR3 DNA sequence: TGTGCCAGCAGGCTGTTCGGGGAGGCGATGGGTTCACCCCTCCACTTT.

The chain is built from TRBV4-2 and TRBJ2-1, with TRBD2 identical over 9 bases. This CDR3 spans 20 amino acids. The ends lost 0 bases at V and 7 bases at J; junction bases unmatched: 19. Germline loops: CDR1 LGHNA, CDR2 YNFKEQ. The CDR3 reads CASSQEISPLSAGGQNEQFF. Here the CDR3 DNA reads TGTGCCAGCAGCCAAGAAATATCCCCTTTGTCGGCGGGGGGGCAAAATGAGCAGTTCTTC.

This clone was picked up one time. The V gene is TRBV7-8, the J gene TRBJ2-1; D uncertain. From germline, CDR1 is SGHVS and CDR2 FQNEAQ. This CDR3 spans 13 amino acids. Between the trimmed V and J ends, which lost 4 bases and 5 bases, there was a span of 9 bases. The DNA of the CDR3 is TGTGCCAGCAGCTCCCCTATTGACAATGAGCAGTTCTTC. Protein: CASSSPIDNEQFF.

The V gene is TRBV7-2, the J gene TRBJ2-2; 13 bases match TRBD2. Germline CDR1 is SGHTA and CDR2 is FQGNSA. The CDR3 has 17 amino acids. V gave up 4 bases and J gave up 2 bases; unmatched junction bases: 4. The CDR3 DNA is TGTGCCAGCAGCTCACTAGCGGGGGGGCTTAACACCGGGGAGCTGTTTTTT. This translates into CASSSLAGGLNTGELFF.

The chain is built from TRBV2 and TRBJ2-7; D is ambiguous. Between the trimmed V and J ends, which lost 5 bases and 5 bases, there was a span of 13 bases. CDR3 length: 13 amino acids. Germline assignment: CDR1 SNHLY and CDR2 FYNNEI. The CDR3 reads CASSLGGVNEQYF. CDR3 sequence (DNA): TGTGCCAGCAGTCTAGGTGGGGTGAACGAGCAGTACTTC.

This chain uses TRBV19 with TRBJ2-1; D not resolved. Per the germline V gene, CDR1 is LNHDA and CDR2 is SQIVND (reference sequence). The CDR3 consists of 12 residues. Trimming shortened V by 8 bases and J by 4 bases, and 9 bases separated the two germline ends. The chain's CDR3 is CASGWDYNEQFF. The CDR3 DNA reads TGTGCCAGTGGTTGGGATTACAATGAGCAGTTCTTC.

The J gene is TRBJ2-5, the V gene TRBV28, with 10 bases lining up with TRBD1. Per germline, CDR1 MDHEN and CDR2 SYDVKM. CDR3 length: 15 residues. V was clipped by 6 bases and J by 5 bases; unmatched bases: 9. The CDR3 DNA reads TGTGCCAGCAGCCGCCGGGACAGGGGATTTGAGACCCAGTACTTC. Its protein is CASSRRDRGFETQYF.

V gene TRBV5-6 combines with J gene TRBJ1-2; TRBD1 is a possible D gene (6 bases). V was clipped by 6 bases and J by 3 bases, with 12 bases between them. Germline-derived CDR1 and CDR2 are SGHDT and YYEEEE. The CDR3 loop spans 13 amino acids. The DNA for the CDR3 is TGTGCCAGCACCCCAGGGGTATACTATGGCTACACCTTC. It encodes CASTPGVYYGYTF.